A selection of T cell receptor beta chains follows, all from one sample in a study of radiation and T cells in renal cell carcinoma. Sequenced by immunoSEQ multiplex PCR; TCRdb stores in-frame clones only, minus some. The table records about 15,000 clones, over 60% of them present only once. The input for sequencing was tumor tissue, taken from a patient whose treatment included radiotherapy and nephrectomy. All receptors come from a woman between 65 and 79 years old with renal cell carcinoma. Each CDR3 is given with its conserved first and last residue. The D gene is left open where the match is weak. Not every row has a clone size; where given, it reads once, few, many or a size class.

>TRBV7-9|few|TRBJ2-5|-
CASSSGGPGTQYF
TGTGCCAGCAGCTCCGGGGGGCCGGGGACCCAGTACTTC
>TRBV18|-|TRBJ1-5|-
CASSPRATGGNQPQHF
TGTGCCAGCTCACCACGCGCGACGGGGGGTAATCAGCCCCAGCATTTT
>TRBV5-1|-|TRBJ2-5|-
CASSLGLMEEETQYF
TGCGCCAGCAGCCTGGGACTTATGGAGGAAGAGACCCAGTACTTC
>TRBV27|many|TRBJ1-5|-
CASSLISDSNQPQHF
TGTGCCAGCAGTTTAATCTCAGATAGCAATCAGCCCCAGCATTTT
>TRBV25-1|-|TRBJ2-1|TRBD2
CASSDPGTSGSDEQFF
TGTGCCAGCAGTGATCCCGGGACTAGCGGGAGCGATGAGCAGTTCTTC
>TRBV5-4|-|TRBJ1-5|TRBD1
CASRDHRGGNQPQHF
TGTGCCAGCAGGGACCACAGGGGTGGCAATCAGCCCCAGCATTTT
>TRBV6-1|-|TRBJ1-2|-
CASSEDVGYGGGYTF
TGTGCCAGCAGTGAAGACGTCGGCTACGGGGGTGGCTACACCTTC
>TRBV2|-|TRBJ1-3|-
CASSERHSGNTIYF
TGTGCCAGCAGTGAACGGCACTCTGGAAACACCATATATTTT
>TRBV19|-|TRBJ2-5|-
CASRYSGSRQETQYF
TGTGCCAGTCGTTATAGCGGATCCCGCCAAGAGACCCAGTACTTC
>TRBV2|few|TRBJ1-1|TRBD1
CASWQGGTEAFF
TGTGCCAGCTGGCAGGGGGGCACTGAAGCTTTCTTT